The 27 T cell receptor beta chains listed next were all sequenced from one sample in a study of T cell changes during pregnancy in multiple sclerosis (dated by TCRdb to the late 2010s). The library was generated by the immunoSEQ multiplex PCR assay. In its TCRdb copy, this immuneACCESS table keeps in-frame sequences only and misses some clones. Where compared with another copy, unresolved V genes explain less than half of these, and the others have no known cause. The sample data list tens of thousands of clones, and roughly 91% of these were observed just once. The top ten hold nearly 0.75% of the sample. Specimen: CD4+ T cells from peripheral blood mononuclear cells, collected in the first trimester of pregnancy. These receptors originate from a female donor in good health, enrolled as a control in a pregnancy study.

This chain links TRBV2 with TRBJ1-2, with D possibly TRBD1 on 6 matching bases. V lost 8 bases, J lost 3 bases, and 10 bases lay in between. This CDR3 is built from 12 residues. Germline V lookup: CDR1 SNHLY, CDR2 FYNNEI. CDR3 sequence (DNA): TGTGCCAGCGGCAGGGGCGACTATGGCTACACCTTC. Translating it yields CASGRGDYGYTF.

The genes are TRBV15 and TRBJ1-4, with 7 bases fitting TRBD1. The germline V gene has CDR1 LNHNV and CDR2 YYDKDF (reference sequence). The CDR3 is 18 amino acids. Unmatched junction bases numbered 15, after V lost 0 bases and J lost 8 bases. The CDR3 sequence: CATSRDQLGQLPDEKLFF. CDR3 DNA: TGTGCCACCAGCAGAGATCAGTTGGGACAGCTTCCAGACGAAAAACTGTTTTTT.

CDR3: CASSQDQWTGLNTEAFF. CDR3 in DNA: TGCGCCAGCAGCCAAGATCAGTGGACAGGTTTGAACACTGAAGCTTTCTTT. The genes are TRBV4-1 and TRBJ1-1; TRBD1 matches at 7 bases. The CDR3 spans 17 residues. Germline-derived CDR1 and CDR2 are MGHRA and YSYEKL. V was pared by 0 bases and J by 0 bases, with 7 bases of the junction left unmatched.

The chain links TRBV4-1 to TRBJ1-6; D ambiguous. Trimming removed 9 bases at V and 2 bases at J, with 14 bases between. Germline V CDR1 and CDR2: MGHRA, YSYEKL. The CDR3 extends over 15 amino acids. CDR3 bases: TGCGCCAGTAGCGGCCAGGCAACCTATAATTCACCCCTCCACTTT. As protein: CASSGQATYNSPLHF.

This clone was counted a single time. CDR3 in DNA: TGTGCCAGCATGTTCGCAGGGGGCCGTGAAAAACTGTTTTTT. Translated, it gives CASMFAGGREKLFF. V and J are TRBV6-1 and TRBJ1-4, with TRBD1 identical over 8 bases. The CDR3 is 14 amino acids. J lost 7 bases, V lost 7 bases, and 8 bases had no gene match. The germline CDR1 and CDR2 sequences are MNHNS and SASEGT.

The chain joins TRBV5-4 to TRBJ1-2, with a tentative D call TRBD1 (5 bases). Trimming cost V 4 bases and J 8 bases, with 15 bases left between them. The CDR3 spans 13 residues. CDR1 is SGHNT and CDR2 is YYREEE in the germline V gene (reference sequence). CDR3 residues: CASSVQDNRGYTF. The CDR3 DNA follows: TGTGCCAGCAGCGTACAGGACAACCGGGGCTACACCTTC.

The chain combines TRBV21-1 with TRBJ1-6; no DNA check was done on the table's D call, TRBD1. TRBV21-1 is an annotated pseudogene. This CDR3 spans 19 amino acids. CDR3 region: CASSKARDRGSYFNSPLHF. The CDR3 DNA sequence: TGTGCCAGCAGCAAAGCCCGGGACAGGGGTTCTTACTTTAATTCACCCCTCCACTTT.

This clone was seen a single time. This rearrangement joins TRBV30 to TRBJ2-7; TRBD1 agrees at 7 bases. J lost 4 bases, V lost 3 bases, and 3 bases had no gene match. This CDR3 has 12 amino acids. The germline V gene encodes CDR1 GTSNPN and CDR2 SVGIG (reference sequence). The CDR3 is CAWREDRYEQYF. The CDR3 nucleotides are TGTGCCTGGAGGGAGGACAGGTACGAGCAGTACTTC.

This sequence joins TRBV15 and TRBJ1-4; TRBD1 matches at 7 bases. The CDR3 is made up of 18 amino acids. V trimming: 0 bases; J trimming: 2 bases; junction bases outside the gene matches: 9. CDR1 is LNHNV, CDR2 YYDKDF, per germline (reference sequence). CDR3 loop: CATSRDLSRGQTNEKLFF. DNA of the CDR3: TGTGCCACCAGCAGAGATCTCAGTAGGGGACAGACTAATGAAAAACTGTTTTTT.

This clone has just one count. The rearrangement joins TRBV10-3 to TRBJ2-1, with 7 bases identical to TRBD1. V lost 2 bases, J lost 9 bases, and 4 bases stayed unmatched. CDR1 is ENHRY and CDR2 is SYGVKD in the germline V gene. The CDR3 length is 13 residues. The CDR3 loop is CAISEASGGEQFF. In DNA, the CDR3 is TGTGCCATCAGTGAGGCTTCAGGGGGTGAGCAGTTCTTC.

This clone was detected once. This chain uses TRBV27 with TRBJ1-2; 8 bases fit TRBD1. Trimming removed 5 bases from V and 4 bases from J; junction bases left unmatched: 9. The CDR3 length is 15 residues. Germline V gene lookup returns CDR1 MNHEY and CDR2 SMNVEV (reference sequence). This chain's CDR3 is CASSPKGQGSYGYTF. The CDR3 nucleotides read TGTGCCAGCAGTCCCAAAGGACAGGGTAGCTATGGCTACACCTTC.

The chain employs TRBV5-1 and TRBJ1-2; possible D gene TRBD1, 6 bases. Per the germline V gene, CDR1 is SGHRS and CDR2 is YFSETQ. This CDR3 contains 14 residues. Trimming stripped 0 bases from V and 4 bases from J, with 10 bases between. The CDR3 nucleotides read TGCGCCAGCAGCTTGGTAGGGACATCCTATGGCTACACCTTC. This codes for CASSLVGTSYGYTF.

This clone appeared once. The chain uses TRBV11-2 and TRBJ2-3; perhaps TRBD1 as D (6 bases). Per germline, CDR1 SGHAT and CDR2 FQNNGV. The length of the CDR3 is 15 residues. V was cut by 5 bases and J by 0 bases, with 12 bases left in between. The CDR3 reads CASSLQGSSTDTQYF. The CDR3 DNA is TGTGCCAGCAGCCTCCAGGGGTCAAGCACAGATACGCAGTATTTT.

V is TRBV5-1 and J is TRBJ1-4; 9 nucleotides line up with TRBD1. The CDR3 has 15 residues. Germline CDR1 SGHRS, CDR2 YFSETQ. V was pared by 3 bases and J by 4 bases, with 4 bases of the junction left unmatched. The CDR3 reads CASSWGQGYNEKLFF. The CDR3 DNA is TGCGCCAGCAGCTGGGGACAGGGCTATAATGAAAAACTGTTTTTT.

This clone was recorded only once. The CDR3 here is CAWSGMATSGGSEQFF. The CDR3, as DNA: TGTGCCTGGAGTGGGATGGCCACTAGCGGGGGGTCCGAGCAGTTCTTC. The gene calls are TRBV30 and TRBJ2-1, with TRBD2 identical over 12 bases. V shed 1 base and J 10 bases; nucleotides not matched to a gene: 11. CDR3 length: 16 residues. Germline-derived CDR1 and CDR2 are GTSNPN and SVGIG (reference sequence).

This chain joins TRBV7-8 and TRBJ2-7, with TRBD2 identical over 13 bases. Germline CDR1 reads SGHVS; CDR2 reads FQNEAQ. This CDR3 comprises 14 residues. Trimming removed 5 bases from V and 6 bases from J; junction bases left unmatched: 4. The CDR3 nucleotides read TGTGCCAGCAGCCTGGGGACTAGCGGGGCCGAGCAGTACTTC. Translated: CASSLGTSGAEQYF.

CDR3 sequence (DNA): TGTGCCAGCAGCCCACGGGGAGGCGGGAGGGCTAACTATGGCTACACCTTC. Its protein product is CASSPRGGGRANYGYTF. The chain uses TRBV28 and TRBJ1-2; D unresolved. V was shortened by 6 bases and J by 0 bases, with 20 bases between the two germline ends. Germline loops: CDR1 MDHEN, CDR2 SYDVKM. The CDR3 length is 17 residues.

The chain employs TRBV11-2 and TRBJ1-1, with 9 bases identical to TRBD1. Germline V CDR1 and CDR2: SGHAT, FQNNGV. The J segment lost 1 base and the V segment lost 2 bases, leaving 2 bases of the junction unmatched. CDR3 length equals 15 residues. The CDR3 is CASSLLGQGNTEAFF. CDR3 sequence (DNA): TGTGCCAGCAGCTTACTGGGACAGGGGAACACTGAAGCTTTCTTT.

The genes are TRBV9 and TRBJ2-5, with D maybe TRBD1 (5 bases). V was cut by 0 bases and J by 5 bases, with 11 bases left in between. Germline CDR1 is SGDLS and CDR2 is YYNGEE. The CDR3 is 14 amino acids. CDR3 in DNA: TGTGCCAGCAGCGTAGTCGGGTCAGGGGAGACCCAGTACTTC. Residues: CASSVVGSGETQYF.

This chain connects TRBV28 to TRBJ1-2; tentative D call: TRBD1 (6 bases). The V gene lost 6 bases and the J gene lost 8 bases, with 16 bases spanning the gap. In germline, CDR1 is MDHEN, CDR2 SYDVKM. This CDR3 is built from 13 residues. In nucleotides, the CDR3 is TGTGCCAGCAGGTTTCAACAGGGTGGCGGCTACACCTTC. Residues: CASRFQQGGGYTF.

The chain has TRBV6-5 and TRBJ2-7, with 8 nucleotides matching TRBD1. Trimming cost V 4 bases and J 1 base; bases outside gene matches: 6. CDR3 length: 15 amino acids. Germline CDR1 MNHEY, CDR2 SVGAGI. This CDR3 reads CASSSGQVDSYEQYF. The CDR3 nucleotides read TGTGCCAGCAGTTCGGGACAGGTAGATTCCTACGAGCAGTACTTC.

This chain connects TRBV7-2 to TRBJ2-5, with 8 bases identical to TRBD2. This CDR3 has 16 residues. V shed 0 bases, J shed 4 bases, and the junction held 7 bases outside the gene matches. Germline V gene sequence: CDR1 SGHTA, CDR2 FQGNSA. As DNA, the CDR3 is TGTGCCAGCAGCTTAGCGATCGGGAGGGCCGGAGAGACCCAGTACTTC. It translates to CASSLAIGRAGETQYF.

The rearrangement joins TRBV28 to TRBJ1-4, with D unresolved. The ends were cut back, 6 bases at V and 4 bases at J, with 12 bases in the middle. Per the germline V gene, CDR1 is MDHEN and CDR2 is SYDVKM. The CDR3 consists of 14 residues. The CDR3, as DNA: TGTGCCAGCAGGGGTGGGCAGGTTAATGAAAAACTGTTTTTT. It translates to CASRGGQVNEKLFF.

This clone showed up just once. The V and J genes are TRBV9 and TRBJ2-5; 8 nucleotides agree with TRBD2. The CDR3 extends over 13 amino acids. Germline V CDR1 and CDR2: SGDLS, YYNGEE. V was pared by 3 bases and J by 5 bases, with 3 bases of the junction left unmatched. CDR3 nucleotide sequence: TGTGCCAGCAGCGGGGTAGCGGGGGAGACCCAGTACTTC. It codes for CASSGVAGETQYF. Full variable domain (remainder filled in from reference TRBV9 and TRBJ2-5): DSGVTQTPKHLITATGQRVTLRCSPRSGDLSVYWYQQSLDQGLQFLIQYYNGEERAKGNILERFSAQQFPDLHSELNLSSLELGDSALYFCASSGVAGETQYFGPGTRLLVL.

This rearrangement joins TRBV2 to TRBJ2-3, with 8 positions matching TRBD2. The CDR3 consists of 18 residues. Germline CDR1 SNHLY, CDR2 FYNNEI. The ends lost 10 bases at V and 0 bases at J; junction bases unmatched: 18. The CDR3 nucleotides read TGTGCCATTCCGGCGCTAGCGGGCAAATTTGGGAGCACAGATACGCAGTATTTT. Its protein product is CAIPALAGKFGSTDTQYF.

The V call is TRBV25-1, the J call TRBJ2-1; D perhaps matches TRBD1 (6 bases). Germline CDR1 and CDR2: MGHDK and SYGVNS. CDR3 length equals 14 residues. Trimming pared 5 bases from V and 7 bases from J, leaving 15 bases between. The CDR3 DNA is TGTGCCAGCAGTCCCTGGGACAACGGGAATGAGCAGTTCTTC. It is translated as CASSPWDNGNEQFF.

This rearrangement joins TRBV28 to TRBJ2-7; a possible D gene is TRBD1 (5 bases). V lost 6 bases, J lost 0 bases, and 21 bases lay in between. This CDR3 spans 17 amino acids. Germline V gene lookup returns CDR1 MDHEN and CDR2 SYDVKM. CDR3 residues: CASSHNRWHRSSYEQYF. The CDR3 coding sequence is TGTGCCAGCAGCCATAATAGGTGGCACAGGAGCTCCTACGAGCAGTACTTC.